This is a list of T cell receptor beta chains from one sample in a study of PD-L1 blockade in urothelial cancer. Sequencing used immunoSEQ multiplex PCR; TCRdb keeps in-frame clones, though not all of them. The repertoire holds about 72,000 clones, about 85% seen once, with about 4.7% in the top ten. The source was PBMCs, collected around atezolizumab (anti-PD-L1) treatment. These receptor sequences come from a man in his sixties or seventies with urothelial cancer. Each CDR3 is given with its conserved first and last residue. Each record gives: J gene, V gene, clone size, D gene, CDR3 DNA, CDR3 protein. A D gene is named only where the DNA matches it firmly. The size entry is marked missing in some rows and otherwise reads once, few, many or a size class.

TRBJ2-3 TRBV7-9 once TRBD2 TGTGCCAGCAGCTTCAGGACTAGCGGGCTCACAGATACGCAGTATTTT CASSFRTSGLTDTQYF
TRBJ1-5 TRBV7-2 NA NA TGTGCCAGCAGCTCGGGACAACGGATTCAGCCCCAGCATTTT CASSSGQRIQPQHF
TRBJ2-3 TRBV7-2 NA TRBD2 TGTGCCAGCAGCTTTCTAGCGGGTTCGAGCACAGATACGCAGTATTTT CASSFLAGSSTDTQYF
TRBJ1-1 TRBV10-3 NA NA TGTGCCATCAGGGAGCCGAGGACTGAAGCTTTCTTT CAIREPRTEAFF
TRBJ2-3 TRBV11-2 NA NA TGTGCCAGCAGCTCCAGGACAGGCACAGATACGCAGTATTTT CASSSRTGTDTQYF
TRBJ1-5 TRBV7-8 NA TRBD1 TGTGCCAGCAGCTTAGGCGGGACAGCAAATCAGCCCCAGCATTTT CASSLGGTANQPQHF
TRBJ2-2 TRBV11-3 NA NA TGTGCCAGCAGCTTTCTGTCCGGGGAGCTGTTTTTT CASSFLSGELFF
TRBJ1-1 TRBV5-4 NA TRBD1 TGTGCCAGCAGACCCGCCAGGGGGCCGAACACTGAAGCTTTCTTT CASRPARGPNTEAFF
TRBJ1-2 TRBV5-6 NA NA TGTGCCAGCAACCCGACACCTTCTAACTATGGCTACACCTTC CASNPTPSNYGYTF
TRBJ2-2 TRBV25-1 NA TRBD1 TGTGCCAGCAGTCGGGCTACCGGGACAGGGAGAACCGGGGAGCTGTTTTTT CASSRATGTGRTGELFF
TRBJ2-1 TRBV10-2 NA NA TGCGCCAGCAGTGACAGGCCTACCTACAATGAGCAGTTCTTC CASSDRPTYNEQFF
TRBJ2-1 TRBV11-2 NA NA TGTGCCAGCAGCTCAGCCGGAGTAAAGTTCTTC CASSSAGVKFF
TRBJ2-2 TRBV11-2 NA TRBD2 TGTGCCAGCAGCTTTAGGACTAGCGGGAGGCCCGAGGAGCTGTTTTTT CASSFRTSGRPEELFF
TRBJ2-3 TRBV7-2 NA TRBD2 TGTGCCAGCAGCCTACGACTAGCGGGAGCAGATACGCAGTATTTT CASSLRLAGADTQYF
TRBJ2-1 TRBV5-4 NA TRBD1 TGTGCCAGCAGTTTGATGGGACAGACTTACAATGAGCAGTTCTTC CASSLMGQTYNEQFF
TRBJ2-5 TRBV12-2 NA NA TGTGCAAGTCGCTCCTTTTCGGGGGGCCTGGAGGCACTGAAGTACTTC CASRSFSGGLEALKYF
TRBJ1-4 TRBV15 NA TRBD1 TGTGCCACCAGCAGAGTGAAAGGGGGCAGTGAAAAACTGTTTTTT CATSRVKGGSEKLFF
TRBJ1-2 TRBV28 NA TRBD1 TGTGCCAGCAGTTTACGGAGGGACAGGGGCAACTATGGCTACACCTTC CASSLRRDRGNYGYTF
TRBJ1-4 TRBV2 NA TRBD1 TGTGCCAGCAGCGACCCGGGACAGGGGAATGAAAAACTGTTTTTT CASSDPGQGNEKLFF
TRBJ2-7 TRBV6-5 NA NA TGTGCCAGCAGTTACTCGGTCACAGGATCCGAGCAGTACTTC CASSYSVTGSEQYF
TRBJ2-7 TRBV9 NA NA TGTGCCAGCAGCGTAGGGGGAGGGGGTTACGAGCAGTACTTC CASSVGGGGYEQYF
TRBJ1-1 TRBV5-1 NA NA TGCGCCAGCAGCCCGACCTCGGACAGTATGAACACTGAAGCTTTCTTT CASSPTSDSMNTEAFF
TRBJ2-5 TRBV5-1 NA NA TGCGCCAGCAGCTTGCAGGACAGCATCCAAGAGACCCAGTACTTC CASSLQDSIQETQYF
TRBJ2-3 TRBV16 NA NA TGTGCCAGCAGCCAATCCAGGGCCGCAGATACGCAGTATTTT CASSQSRAADTQYF
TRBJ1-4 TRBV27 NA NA TGTGCCAGCAGTCTCCGGGGGGGGAGAACTAATGAAAAACTGTTTTTT CASSLRGGRTNEKLFF
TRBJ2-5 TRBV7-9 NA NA TGTGCCAGCAGCCAAGGACAGGGAGGGGATGGGGCCCAAGAGACCCAGTACTTC CASSQGQGGDGAQETQYF
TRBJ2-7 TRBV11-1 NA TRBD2 TGTGCCAGCAGCTTAGGGACTAGCGGGAGTTTCGAGCAGTACTTC CASSLGTSGSFEQYF
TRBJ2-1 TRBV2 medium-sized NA TGTGCCAGCAGTGATGTAAAGGGCGTGACCACGGGATTCTTC CASSDVKGVTTGFF
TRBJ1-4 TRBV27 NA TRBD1 TGTGCCAGCAGTGACCTCGGGACAGGGGGGTATGGACTGTTTTTT CASSDLGTGGYGLFF
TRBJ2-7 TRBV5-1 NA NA TGCGCCAGCAGCTTGGGGAGCAGCTCCTACGAGCAGTACTTC CASSLGSSSYEQYF
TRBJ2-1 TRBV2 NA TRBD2 TGTGCCAGCAGTGGGCTGGGACTAGCCTCTGATGAGCAGTTCTTC CASSGLGLASDEQFF
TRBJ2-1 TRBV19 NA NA TGTGCCAGTAGTATCACAGGGCCCCTTTCCAATGAGCAGTTCTTC CASSITGPLSNEQFF
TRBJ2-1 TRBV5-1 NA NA TGCGCCAGCAGCTTGGTTACCTACAATGAGCAGTTCTTC CASSLVTYNEQFF
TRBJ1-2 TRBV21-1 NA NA TGTGCCAGCAGCAGCAGGGGACCGAACTATGGCTACACCTTC CASSSRGPNYGYTF
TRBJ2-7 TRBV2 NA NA TGTGCCAGCACCGAAGTGAGCGGCCCAGCCTACGAGCAGTACTTC CASTEVSGPAYEQYF
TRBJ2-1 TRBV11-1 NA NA TGTGCCAGCAGCTCCAGGGGGGCGACCTACAATGAGCAGTTCTTC CASSSRGATYNEQFF
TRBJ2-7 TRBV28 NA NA TGTGCCAGCAGTTCCACCGGGACACGACTCTACGAGCAGTACTTC CASSSTGTRLYEQYF
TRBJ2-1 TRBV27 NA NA TGTGCCAGCAGTGGCGCAGGACAGCCTAGGGGGAATGAGCAGTTCTTC CASSGAGQPRGNEQFF
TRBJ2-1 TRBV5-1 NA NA TGCGCCAGCAGCCACATACGAGGATCCTACAATGAGCAGTTCTTC CASSHIRGSYNEQFF
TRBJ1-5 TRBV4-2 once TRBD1 TGTGCCAGCAGCTCAACGGGACAGGGGGCTTCTCAGCCCCAGCATTTT CASSSTGQGASQPQHF
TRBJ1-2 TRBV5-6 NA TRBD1 TGTGCCAGCATCTTCCGGGACAGATGGGCCTATGGCTACACCTTC CASIFRDRWAYGYTF
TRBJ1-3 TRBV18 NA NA TGTGCCAGCTCACCACCTGGAGGGTTGGTAAACACCATATATTTT CASSPPGGLVNTIYF
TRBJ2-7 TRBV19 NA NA TGTGCCAGTAGTAGACAGAAATCCTACGAGCAGTACTTC CASSRQKSYEQYF
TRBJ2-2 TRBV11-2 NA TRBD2 TGTGCCAGCAGCTTCTCTCCCGGGGGTAGCGGGAGTAGCGGCGGGGAGCTGTTTTTT CASSFSPGGSGSSGGELFF
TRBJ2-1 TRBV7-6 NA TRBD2 TGTGCCAGCAGCCCGGGACTAGCGGGAGAGGGAGAGCAGTTCTTC CASSPGLAGEGEQFF
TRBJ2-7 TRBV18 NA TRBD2 TGTGCCAGCCGAGGGGAGGGGCCCTACGAGCAGTACTTC CASRGEGPYEQYF
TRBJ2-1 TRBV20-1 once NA TGCAGTGCTAGCCTAAAGAATGAGCAGTTCTTC CSASLKNEQFF
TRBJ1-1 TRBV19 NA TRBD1 TGTGCCAGTAGTAGGACAGGGGGCTCAAACACTGAAGCTTTCTTT CASSRTGGSNTEAFF
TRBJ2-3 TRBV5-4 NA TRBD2 TGTGCCAGCAGCCTCGGGACTAGCGGGAGCACAGATACGCAGTATTTT CASSLGTSGSTDTQYF
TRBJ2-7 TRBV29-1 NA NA TGCAGCGTAGTGGGAGGTTCTACCTACGAGCAGTACTTC CSVVGGSTYEQYF
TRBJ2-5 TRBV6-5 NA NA TGTGCCAGCAGTTACGACAGGCGAGAGACCCAGTACTTC CASSYDRRETQYF
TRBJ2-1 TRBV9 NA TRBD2 TGTGCCAGCAGCCCCCTAGCGGGAGGAACCTACAATGAGCAGTTCTTC CASSPLAGGTYNEQFF
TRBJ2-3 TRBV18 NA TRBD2 TGTGCCAGCTCATCGCTACCTAGCGGGAGGGCCACAGATACGCAGTATTTT CASSSLPSGRATDTQYF
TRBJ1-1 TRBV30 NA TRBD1 TGTGCCTGGAGTGTGATAGGGGGCTGGGACACTGAAGCTTTCTTT CAWSVIGGWDTEAFF
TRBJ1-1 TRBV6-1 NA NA TGTGCCAACGCAGATTTGAACACTGAAGCTTTCTTT CANADLNTEAFF